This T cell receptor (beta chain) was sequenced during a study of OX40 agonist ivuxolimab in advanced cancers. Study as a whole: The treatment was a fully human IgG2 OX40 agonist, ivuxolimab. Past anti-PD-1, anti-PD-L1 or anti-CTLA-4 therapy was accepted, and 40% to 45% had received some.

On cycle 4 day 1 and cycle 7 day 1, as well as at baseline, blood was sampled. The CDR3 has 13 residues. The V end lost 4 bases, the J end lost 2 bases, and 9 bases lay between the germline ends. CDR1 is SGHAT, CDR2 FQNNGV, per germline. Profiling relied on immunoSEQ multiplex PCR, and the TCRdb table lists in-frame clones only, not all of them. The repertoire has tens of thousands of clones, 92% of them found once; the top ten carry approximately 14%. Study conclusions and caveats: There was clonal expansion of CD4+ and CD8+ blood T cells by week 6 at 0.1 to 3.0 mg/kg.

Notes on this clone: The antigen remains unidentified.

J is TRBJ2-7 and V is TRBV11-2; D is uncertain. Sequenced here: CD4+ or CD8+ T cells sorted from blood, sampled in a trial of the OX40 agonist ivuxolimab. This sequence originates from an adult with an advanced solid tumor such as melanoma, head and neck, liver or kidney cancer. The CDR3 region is CASSSFWAYEQYF. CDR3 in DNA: TGTGCCAGCAGCTCTTTTTGGGCCTACGAGCAGTACTTC.